The 30 T cell receptor beta chains given below trace back to one sample, sequenced in a study of blood T cell repertoires in COVID-19. Produced via immunoSEQ multiplex PCR; TCRdb's table is partial and in-frame only. There are 55,000 to 75,000 clones in the sample; around 83% occur only once, and 28% lies in the top ten. Sequences were obtained from peripheral blood. The receptors here all came from a man in his 70s with acute or convalescent COVID-19.

The V call is TRBV5-4, the J call TRBJ2-2, with 7 bases matching TRBD1. Germline V lookup: CDR1 SGHNT, CDR2 YYREEE (reference sequence). The CDR3 loop spans 16 amino acids. V lost 3 bases and J lost 3; bases outside the gene matches: 8. In DNA, the CDR3 is TGTGCCAGCAGCTCGGGCCGGGACAGACACACCGGGGAGCTGTTTTTT. It codes for CASSSGRDRHTGELFF.

The J gene is TRBJ1-6, the V gene TRBV11-2; TRBD1 might be the D (6 bases). Per the germline V gene, CDR1 is SGHAT and CDR2 is FQNNGV. The CDR3 loop spans 15 amino acids. V lost 5 bases and J 7 bases, leaving 15 bases between the germline ends. The CDR3 loop reads CASSLTGSENSPLHF. The CDR3 nucleotides read TGTGCCAGCAGCCTGACAGGATCCGAGAATTCACCCCTCCACTTT.

The CDR3 sequence: CASSLALRDRGSYEQYF. The CDR3 DNA reads as TGCGCCAGCAGCTTGGCTCTCCGGGACAGGGGAAGCTACGAGCAGTACTTC. V gene TRBV5-1 combines with J gene TRBJ2-7; TRBD1 agrees at 10 bases. CDR3 size: 17 residues. V trimming: 0 bases; J trimming: 3 bases; junction bases outside the gene matches: 9. Germline V gives CDR1 SGHRS, CDR2 YFSETQ. Complete variable domain (other parts from reference TRBV5-1 and TRBJ2-7): KAGVTQTPRYLIKTRGQQVTLSCSPISGHRSVSWYQQTPGQGLQFLFEYFSETQRNKGNFPGRFSGRQFSNSRSEMNVSTLELGDSALYLCASSLALRDRGSYEQYFGPGTRLTVT.

J is TRBJ2-7 and V is TRBV18; D not resolved. The CDR3 runs to 15 residues. CDR1 KGHSH and CDR2 LQKENI come from the germline V gene. Trimming stripped 5 bases from V and 2 bases from J, with 16 bases between. For the CDR3, the DNA is TGTGCCAGCTCAGCGTACCGTGGCGGAACCTACGAGCAGTACTTC. This translates into CASSAYRGGTYEQYF. Full variable domain (outside the CDR3, taken from reference TRBV18 and TRBJ2-7): NAGVMQNPRHLVRRRGQEARLRCSPMKGHSHVYWYRQLPEEGLKFMVYLQKENIIDESGMPKERFSAEFPKEGPSILRIQQVVRGDSAAYFCASSAYRGGTYEQYFGPGTRLTVT.

The gene calls are TRBV6-2 or TRBV6-3 and TRBJ1-2; TRBD1 agrees at 9 bases. The junction had 11 bases not matched to a gene; V was cut back by 5 bases and J by 7 bases. The CDR3 contains 15 residues. In germline, CDR1 is MNHEY, CDR2 SVGEGT. This CDR3 reads CASSNPGTGNRGYTF. Written as DNA, the CDR3 is TGTGCCAGCAGTAATCCCGGGACAGGGAACCGTGGCTACACCTTC.

The V gene is TRBV7-3, the J gene TRBJ2-5; 11 bases fit TRBD2. This CDR3 has 18 residues. V dropped 2 bases and J dropped 2; count of bases not matched to a gene: 10. The germline CDR1 and CDR2 sequences are SGHTA and FQGTGA. The CDR3 region is CASSLLPGLAGQQETQYF. In DNA form, the CDR3 reads TGTGCCAGCAGCTTACTTCCCGGACTAGCGGGCCAGCAAGAGACCCAGTACTTC. The full variable domain, rest sourced from reference TRBV7-3 and TRBJ2-5, is GAGVSQTPSNKVTEKGKYVELRCDPISGHTALYWYRQSLGQGPEFLIYFQGTGAADDSGLPNDRFFAVRPEGSVSTLKIQRTERGDSAVYLCASSLLPGLAGQQETQYFGPGTRLLVL.

The chain uses TRBV5-1 and TRBJ2-6, with TRBD1 as a possible D gene (5 bases). The CDR3 is made up of 18 amino acids. The germline V gene encodes CDR1 SGHRS and CDR2 YFSETQ. Trimming took off 7 bases at V and 0 bases at J, with 20 bases between the two ends. The CDR3 region has the DNA TGCGCCAGCTCGAAGCAGGTCAGGGCGAGCTCTGGGGCCAACGTCCTGACTTTC. Translation gives CASSKQVRASSGANVLTF.

The chain combines TRBV7-9 with TRBJ2-2; possible D gene TRBD1, 5 bases. The ends were cut back, 4 bases at V and 8 bases at J, with 8 bases in the middle. The germline gives CDR1 SEHNR, CDR2 FQNEAQ (reference sequence). This CDR3 comprises 12 residues. The CDR3 loop is CASSWAGGELFF. The CDR3 nucleotides read TGTGCCAGCAGCTGGGCAGGGGGGGAGCTGTTTTTT.

The chain couples TRBV30 to TRBJ1-3; D perhaps matches TRBD1 (6 bases). The CDR3 covers 14 residues. Germline CDR1 reads GTSNPN; CDR2 reads SVGIG (reference sequence). CDR3 sequence (DNA): TGTGCTGGGGGGGGGCAGCACTCTGGAAACACCATATATTTT. Amino acids: CAGGGQHSGNTIYF.

The chain recombines TRBV7-6 with TRBJ2-7; 13 bases line up with TRBD2. This CDR3 spans 18 amino acids. Unmatched junction bases numbered 12, after V lost 5 bases and J lost 2 bases. Per the germline V gene, CDR1 is SGHVS and CDR2 is FNYEAQ. In nucleotides, the CDR3 is TGTGCCAGCAGCCCCTTGACTAGCGGGAGGTTTATCCCCTACGAGCAGTACTTC. Translating it yields CASSPLTSGRFIPYEQYF.

The chain has TRBV29-1 and TRBJ2-1, with TRBD2 matching 13 bases. V gave up 5 bases and J gave up 10 bases; unmatched junction bases: 5. The CDR3 length is 13 residues. Germline V gene sequence: CDR1 SQVTM, CDR2 ANQGSEA. The chain's CDR3 is CSVKTSGRREQFF. DNA of the CDR3: TGCAGCGTTAAGACTAGCGGGAGGCGGGAGCAGTTCTTC.

In DNA form, the CDR3 reads TGTGCCAGCAGTTATCCCGCGAGCGCTAGCACAGATACGCAGTATTTT. It specifies CASSYPASASTDTQYF. This rearrangement joins TRBV6-6 to TRBJ2-3; D unclear. Trimming removed 3 bases at V and 0 bases at J, with 13 bases between. This CDR3 contains 16 residues. Germline CDR1 and CDR2: MNHNY and SVGAGI (reference sequence).

Only one count was recorded for this clone. The CDR3 spells CASSLARSTGELFF. DNA for the CDR3: TGTGCCAGCAGCTTAGCGCGGAGCACCGGGGAGCTGTTTTTT. The rearrangement joins TRBV11-2 to TRBJ2-2; D gene ambiguous. V lost 1 base to trimming and J lost 4 bases, with 7 bases between them. The CDR3 spans 14 residues. CDR1 SGHAT and CDR2 FQNNGV come from the germline V gene.

This rearrangement joins TRBV11-2 to TRBJ2-7, with D possibly being TRBD2 (5 bases). There are 15 residues in the CDR3. Germline CDR1 reads SGHAT; CDR2 reads FQNNGV. Trimming left V 1 base short and J 0 bases short, with 10 bases between. The CDR3 loop is CASSLASGPSYEQYF. DNA of the CDR3: TGTGCCAGCAGCTTAGCAAGCGGCCCCTCCTACGAGCAGTACTTC.

The CDR3 DNA reads as TGTGCCAGCAGTGAAGCGGCTAGCGGCTCGAGGGCAGATACGCAGTATTTT. Its protein is CASSEAASGSRADTQYF. V gene TRBV6-1 combines with J gene TRBJ2-3, with 7 bases lining up with TRBD2. The CDR3 spans 17 residues. Trimming at V came to 0 bases and at J to 4 bases, leaving 10 bases not matched to a gene. CDR1 is MNHNS and CDR2 is SASEGT in the germline V gene.

The J gene is TRBJ1-1, the V gene TRBV18; D not resolved. V lost 3 bases to trimming and J lost 1 base, with 6 bases between them. This CDR3 contains 13 residues. CDR1 and CDR2 (germline): KGHSH, LQKENI. DNA for the CDR3: TGTGCCAGCTCACCGTCGGGGAACACTGAAGCTTTCTTT. Protein sequence: CASSPSGNTEAFF. Complete variable domain (other parts from reference TRBV18 and TRBJ1-1): NAGVMQNPRHLVRRRGQEARLRCSPMKGHSHVYWYRQLPEEGLKFMVYLQKENIIDESGMPKERFSAEFPKEGPSILRIQQVVRGDSAAYFCASSPSGNTEAFFGQGTRLTVV.

In this sample, this clone turned up once. V is TRBV15 and J is TRBJ2-3; no reliable D call. The V and J ends lost 0 bases and 0 bases respectively, with 13 bases between them. The germline gives CDR1 LNHNV, CDR2 YYDKDF (reference sequence). This CDR3 has 17 residues. The CDR3 DNA sequence: TGTGCCACCAGCAGAGATGCGAGCGCTAGTAGCACAGATACGCAGTATTTT. Encoded protein: CATSRDASASSTDTQYF.

Here the CDR3 DNA reads TGTGCCAGCAGCTTGGCCTTCGGTACGGGAGGCACAGATACGCAGTATTTT. Protein sequence: CASSLAFGTGGTDTQYF. The gene calls are TRBV11-2 and TRBJ2-3; D perhaps matches TRBD2 (6 bases). Trimming removed 3 bases from V and 1 base from J, with 17 bases in between. The CDR3 totals 17 residues. Germline CDR1 is SGHAT and CDR2 is FQNNGV.

The V gene is TRBV19, the J gene TRBJ1-2; 7 positions match TRBD1. The J segment lost 0 bases and the V segment lost 7 bases, leaving 8 bases of the junction unmatched. The CDR3 has 15 amino acids. Germline V lookup: CDR1 LNHDA, CDR2 SQIVND (reference sequence). The CDR3 DNA reads TGTGCCAGTATCGCGACAGGGCCAGCTAACTATGGCTACACCTTC. This codes for CASIATGPANYGYTF.

The V gene is TRBV11-2, the J gene TRBJ2-1; TRBD1 agrees at 10 bases. CDR1 and CDR2 (germline): SGHAT, FQNNGV. Losses at the gene ends were 4 bases for V and 3 bases for J; bases not matched to a gene: 9. There are 17 residues in the CDR3. The CDR3 nucleotides are TGTGCCAGCAGCTCATGGCCCGGGACAGGGGTCTACAATGAGCAGTTCTTC. This gives the protein CASSSWPGTGVYNEQFF.

The CDR3 bases are TGTGCCAGCAGTCAAGGTCCAGAACAGGGGGCATCGAACACTGAAGCTTTCTTT. This encodes CASSQGPEQGASNTEAFF. The J gene is TRBJ1-1, the V gene TRBV7-9; the match to TRBD1 covers 9 bases. This CDR3 region has 18 residues. V gave up 6 bases and J gave up 1 base; unmatched junction bases: 15. The germline V gene encodes CDR1 SEHNR and CDR2 FQNEAQ (reference sequence).

This chain uses TRBV11-2 with TRBJ2-3; TRBD2 matches 9 bases. The V and J ends lost 0 bases and 4 bases, in that order; junction bases with no gene match: 8. Germline assignment: CDR1 SGHAT and CDR2 FQNNGV. This CDR3 is built from 17 residues. The CDR3 DNA is TGTGCCAGCAGCTTAGATTGGCTAGCGGGAATATCAGATACGCAGTATTTT. Protein: CASSLDWLAGISDTQYF.

V and J are TRBV10-2 and TRBJ2-1; TRBD2 matches at 14 bases. This CDR3 has 16 residues. V lost 6 bases to trimming and J lost 6 bases; unmatched junction nucleotides: 7. Germline CDR1 WSHSY, CDR2 SAAADI. The CDR3 spells CASRSPTSGRGNEQFF. In nucleotides, the CDR3 is TGCGCCAGCAGATCCCCGACTAGCGGGAGGGGCAATGAGCAGTTCTTC.

The chain recombines TRBV10-1 with TRBJ2-1; possible D gene TRBD1, 6 bases. V shed 9 bases and J shed 4 bases, with 16 bases lying between them. Germline V gene sequence: CDR1 WNHNN, CDR2 SYGVQD (reference sequence). This CDR3 is built from 14 residues. The CDR3 DNA follows: TGCGCCAGGAAGATTACAGGGCCTTACAATGAGCAGTTCTTC. It is translated as CARKITGPYNEQFF.

This sequence joins TRBV6-1 and TRBJ1-2; D is possibly TRBD1 (5 bases). From germline, CDR1 is MNHNS and CDR2 SASEGT. Trimming removed 2 bases at V and 6 bases at J, with 19 bases between. The CDR3 is 16 amino acids. The CDR3 region is CASSELGEGSKDGYTF. The CDR3 nucleotides read TGTGCCAGCAGTGAACTCGGGGAGGGGTCTAAGGATGGCTACACCTTC.

The rearrangement links TRBV5-4 to TRBJ2-3; 13 bases match TRBD2. This CDR3 comprises 16 residues. The germline gives CDR1 SGHNT, CDR2 YYREEE (reference sequence). V dropped 3 bases and J dropped 4; count of bases not matched to a gene: 5. The CDR3 DNA follows: TGTGCCAGCAGCTCCAGGACTAGCGGGAGCCCAGATACGCAGTATTTT. Protein sequence: CASSSRTSGSPDTQYF.

The chain couples TRBV12-5 to TRBJ2-1; no definite D call. Germline CDR1 LGHNT, CDR2 FRNRAP. Trimming took 2 bases from V and 2 from J, leaving 10 bases between them. The CDR3 totals 15 residues. Here the CDR3 reads CASGLTGSPYNEQFF. The CDR3 DNA sequence: TGTGCTAGTGGTTTGACCGGGTCCCCCTACAATGAGCAGTTCTTC.

This chain joins TRBV5-1 and TRBJ2-1, with TRBD2 matching 8 bases. CDR1 is SGHRS, CDR2 YFSETQ, per germline. The CDR3 covers 13 residues. V was clipped by 0 bases and J by 14 bases; unmatched bases: 7. Written as DNA, the CDR3 is TGCGCCAGCAGCTTGGCCGTAAGCGGGAGCAAGTTCTTC. Translating it yields CASSLAVSGSKFF.

The J gene is TRBJ2-1, the V gene TRBV19, with 15 bases matching TRBD2. V trimming: 4 bases; J trimming: 7 bases; junction bases outside the gene matches: 5. CDR3 length: 16 amino acids. Germline assignment: CDR1 LNHDA and CDR2 SQIVND (reference sequence). CDR3 sequence reads: CASSTQGTSGGNEQFF. Written as DNA, the CDR3 is TGTGCCAGTAGTACGCAAGGGACTAGCGGGGGGAATGAGCAGTTCTTC.

The chain combines TRBV18 with TRBJ1-1; D remains unclear. The CDR3 totals 14 residues. Trimming stripped 6 bases from V and 5 bases from J, with 16 bases between. Per germline, CDR1 KGHSH and CDR2 LQKENI. The CDR3 coding sequence is TGTGCCAGCTCCCCGACGGGGATGGAAACTGAAGCTTTCTTT. It codes for CASSPTGMETEAFF.